The present T cell receptor (beta chain) was sequenced within a study of blood T cell repertoires in COVID-19. The authors' processing: Reference gene primer amplification gave estimated nucleated cell counts. Assay used: immunoSEQ multiplex PCR; TCRdb lists only in-frame clones, some missing. Clone size and the V and J calls come from that table; the DNA yielded D and trimming. The sample consists of under 20,000 clones, approximately 93% of them appearing once. The CDR3 covers 13 residues. Trimming took off 6 bases at V and 3 bases at J, with 11 bases between the two ends. Germline CDR1 and CDR2: MNHNY and SVGAGI (reference sequence).

Sequences were obtained from peripheral blood. V and J are TRBV6-6 and TRBJ2-5; no definite D call. The receptor was isolated from a woman aged 50 to 60 with active COVID-19. CDR3 sequence: CASSLVEEETQYF. The CDR3 nucleotides read TGTGCCAGCAGCCTGGTAGAGGAAGAGACCCAGTACTTC.